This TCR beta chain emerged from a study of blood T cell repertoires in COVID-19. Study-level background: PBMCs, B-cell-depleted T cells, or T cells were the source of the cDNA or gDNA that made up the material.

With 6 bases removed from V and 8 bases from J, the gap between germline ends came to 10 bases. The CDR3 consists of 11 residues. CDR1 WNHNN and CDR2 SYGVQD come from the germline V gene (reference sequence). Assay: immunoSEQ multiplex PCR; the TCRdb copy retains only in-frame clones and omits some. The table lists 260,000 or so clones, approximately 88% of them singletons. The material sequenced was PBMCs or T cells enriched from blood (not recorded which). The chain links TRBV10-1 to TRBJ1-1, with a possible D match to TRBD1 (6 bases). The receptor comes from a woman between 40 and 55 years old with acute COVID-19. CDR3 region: CASRTGDEAFF. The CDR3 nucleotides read TGCGCCAGCAGGACAGGAGACGAAGCTTTCTTT.